This TCR beta chain was found in a study of CD4 T cells in relation to SARS-CoV-2 and coronaviruses. Before the COVID-19 pandemic, during about 2010-2018, CD4+ T cells were taken from unexposed donors. Isolation of CD4+ T cells took place after approximately eleven days in culture. Remarks on this clone: Its specificity is not known.

Profiled with immunoSEQ multiplex PCR; TCRdb holds only in-frame clones, not every one. The table shows over 10,000 clones, with 78% occurring only once. The CDR3 is made up of 15 amino acids. Per germline, CDR1 SGHTS and CDR2 YDEGEE. V shed 4 bases, J shed 0 bases, and the junction held 5 bases outside the gene matches. The clonotype comes from a human donor in good health. The J gene is TRBJ2-3, the V gene TRBV5-8; 7 positions match TRBD1. Sequencing was performed on CD4+ T cells from PBMCs, cultured in vitro. DNA of the CDR3: TGTGCCAGCAGCCCGGGACAGCCTAGCACAGATACGCAGTATTTT. Translating it yields CASSPGQPSTDTQYF.